These 26 T cell receptor beta chains share one sample of origin, sequenced in a study of cytomegalovirus exposure and HLA in healthy donors. The PCR had 60 Vbeta and 13 Jbeta primers. This table comes from immunoSEQ multiplex PCR, and its TCRdb copy is limited to in-frame clones, with some not included. The sample consists of approximately 150,000 clones, roughly 80% of them appearing once. Sequencing used PBMCs. Receptor source: a male donor in good health and CMV-seronegative.

The rearrangement links TRBV29-1 to TRBJ1-1; D may be TRBD1 (6 bases). Germline V CDR1 and CDR2: SQVTM, ANQGSEA. The CDR3 is 11 amino acids. V gave up 3 bases and J gave up 11 bases, with 13 bases separating them. The CDR3 region is CSVEVQGRAFF. CDR3 nucleotides: TGCAGCGTTGAGGTACAGGGCCGGGCTTTCTTT.

The chain combines TRBV19 with TRBJ1-1; possibly TRBD1 for D (6 bases). Germline assignment: CDR1 LNHDA and CDR2 SQIVND (reference sequence). The CDR3 contains 17 residues. The V end was cut by 4 bases, the J end by 1 base, with 19 bases between. CDR3 region: CASSTRKGGAKNTEAFF. In DNA form, the CDR3 reads TGTGCCAGTAGTACACGAAAGGGGGGGGCCAAGAACACTGAAGCTTTCTTT.

In its sample, this clone was seen a few times. This rearrangement joins TRBV5-1 to TRBJ1-1; 9 bases align to TRBD1. Trimming took 2 bases from V and 6 from J; bases not matched to a gene: 5. This CDR3 comprises 14 residues. Germline V gene sequence: CDR1 SGHRS, CDR2 YFSETQ. The DNA for the CDR3 is TGCGCCAGCAGCTTAACAGGGGGCTTGGCTGAAGCTTTCTTT. This encodes CASSLTGGLAEAFF.

The rearrangement links TRBV4-3 to TRBJ2-7, with 9 bases that match TRBD1. Germline V lookup: CDR1 LGHNA, CDR2 YSLEER. Trimming removed 8 bases from V and 2 bases from J; junction bases left unmatched: 7. The CDR3 is 14 amino acids. The CDR3 region is CASALDRGPYEQYF. The CDR3 coding sequence is TGCGCCAGCGCCCTGGACAGGGGACCCTACGAGCAGTACTTC.

V gene TRBV19 combines with J gene TRBJ1-1; D is uncertain. This CDR3 contains 13 residues. V was cut by 5 bases and J by 0 bases, with 7 bases left in between. Germline V lookup: CDR1 LNHDA, CDR2 SQIVND (reference sequence). In DNA form, the CDR3 reads TGTGCCAGTAGTTCGCAGATGAACACTGAAGCTTTCTTT. Its translation is CASSSQMNTEAFF.

This chain links TRBV7-9 with TRBJ2-7, with TRBD2 matching 7 bases. There are 12 residues in the CDR3. V dropped 6 bases and J dropped 7; count of bases not matched to a gene: 6. Germline-derived CDR1 and CDR2 are SEHNR and FQNEAQ (reference sequence). CDR3 loop: CASSWGGREQYF. The DNA of the CDR3 is TGTGCCAGCAGTTGGGGAGGGCGAGAGCAGTACTTC.

The gene calls are TRBV28 and TRBJ2-7; the D gene is possibly TRBD1 (6 bases). From germline, CDR1 is MDHEN and CDR2 SYDVKM. CDR3 length: 14 residues. Trimming cost V 1 base and J 2 bases, with 9 bases left between them. As DNA, the CDR3 is TGTGCCAGCAGTTTATATCAGGGGACCTACGAGCAGTACTTC. Amino acid sequence: CASSLYQGTYEQYF.

The chain uses TRBV5-1 and TRBJ1-2, with D perhaps matching TRBD1 (6 bases). V shed 0 bases and J shed 4 bases, with 10 bases lying between them. Germline V gives CDR1 SGHRS, CDR2 YFSETQ. The CDR3 covers 14 residues. Here the CDR3 DNA reads TGCGCCAGCAGCTTGGGCCTGGACAGCTATGGCTACACCTTC. It is translated as CASSLGLDSYGYTF. Drawing the rest from reference TRBV5-1 and TRBJ1-2, the complete variable domain is KAGVTQTPRYLIKTRGQQVTLSCSPISGHRSVSWYQQTPGQGLQFLFEYFSETQRNKGNFPGRFSGRQFSNSRSEMNVSTLELGDSALYLCASSLGLDSYGYTFGSGTRLTVV.

The V call is TRBV7-9, the J call TRBJ2-2; possibly TRBD1 for D (6 bases). CDR1 and CDR2 from the germline V gene are SEHNR and FQNEAQ (reference sequence). Trimming took off 5 bases at V and 7 bases at J, with 14 bases between the two ends. The CDR3 length is 14 residues. This chain's CDR3 is CASSPLVDSGELFF. DNA of the CDR3: TGTGCCAGCAGCCCCTTAGTGGACAGCGGGGAGCTGTTTTTT.

Only a few counts were recorded for this clone. V gene TRBV7-3 combines with J gene TRBJ1-1; perhaps TRBD1 as D (5 bases). The CDR3 runs 13 residues. V dropped 3 bases and J dropped 6 bases, with 11 bases sitting between them. Per the germline V gene, CDR1 is SGHTA and CDR2 is FQGTGA. CDR3 protein: CASSFTGVSEAFF. DNA of the CDR3: TGTGCCAGCAGCTTCACGGGGGTCTCTGAAGCTTTCTTT.

V usage is TRBV27 and J usage is TRBJ1-1, with unresolved D. The germline V gene encodes CDR1 MNHEY and CDR2 SMNVEV (reference sequence). The V and J ends lost 2 bases and 4 bases respectively, with 8 bases between them. The CDR3 length is 13 residues. DNA of the CDR3: TGTGCCAGCAGTTTACTCAGAGGCACTGAAGCTTTCTTT. This encodes CASSLLRGTEAFF.

The V and J genes are TRBV6-1 and TRBJ2-1, with 7 bases aligning to TRBD2. The V segment lost 8 bases and the J segment 13 bases; nucleotides outside the gene matches: 11. From germline, CDR1 is MNHNS and CDR2 SASEGT. This CDR3 spans 12 amino acids. CDR3 residues: CASAGDLGHQFF. The CDR3 DNA follows: TGTGCCAGCGCGGGGGACCTAGGGCACCAGTTCTTC.

The chain carries TRBV7-3 and TRBJ1-2; D not resolved. Trimming shortened V by 6 bases and J by 4 bases, and 12 bases separated the two germline ends. This CDR3 region has 13 residues. Germline CDR1 is SGHTA and CDR2 is FQGTGA. CDR3 DNA: TGTGCCAGCAGTCCCCCAGGCGCCTATGGCTACACCTTC. Protein product: CASSPPGAYGYTF.

The V call is TRBV6-5, the J call TRBJ1-2; perhaps TRBD1 as D (6 bases). V shed 6 bases and J shed 5 bases, with 13 bases lying between them. This CDR3 has 13 amino acids. In germline, CDR1 is MNHEY, CDR2 SVGAGI. The CDR3 nucleotides read TGTGCCAGCAGATGGACAGAAACTTATGGCTACACCTTC. Translation gives CASRWTETYGYTF.

This chain joins TRBV11-3 and TRBJ1-6; 7 bases fit TRBD1. J was trimmed by 7 bases and V by 4 bases; bases with no gene match: 4. The length of the CDR3 is 14 residues. Per the germline V gene, CDR1 is SGHNT and CDR2 is YENEEA. CDR3 bases: TGTGCCAGCAGCTCCGGGACAGAGAATTCACCCCTCCACTTT. Its protein is CASSSGTENSPLHF.

This sequence joins TRBV7-9 and TRBJ2-6; D call uncertain. The CDR3 consists of 14 residues. Germline values: CDR1 SEHNR, CDR2 FQNEAQ (reference sequence). Trimming shortened V by 6 bases and J by 4 bases, and 10 bases separated the two germline ends. The DNA of the CDR3 is TGTGCCAGCAGTCCCCGCCGGGGGGCCAACGTCCTGACTTTC. Protein: CASSPRRGANVLTF.

This chain joins TRBV11-2 and TRBJ2-5; 8 bases match TRBD1. CDR1 SGHAT and CDR2 FQNNGV come from the germline V gene. This CDR3 is 14 amino acids long. The V gene end was trimmed by 6 bases and the J gene end by 4 bases; junction bases not matched to a gene: 7. The CDR3 here is CASRETGAGETQYF. CDR3 bases: TGTGCCAGCAGAGAGACAGGGGCGGGAGAGACCCAGTACTTC.

The chain has TRBV5-4 and TRBJ1-1, with D tentatively TRBD1 (6 bases). V lost 4 bases and J 7 bases, leaving 14 bases between the germline ends. CDR3 size: 13 residues. From germline, CDR1 is SGHNT and CDR2 YYREEE (reference sequence). The CDR3 coding sequence is TGTGCCAGCAGCGCGATAGGGGGGGATGAAGCTTTCTTT. As protein: CASSAIGGDEAFF. Complete variable domain (other parts from reference TRBV5-4 and TRBJ1-1): ETGVTQSPTHLIKTRGQQVTLRCSSQSGHNTVSWYQQALGQGPQFIFQYYREEENGRGNFPPRFSGLQFPNYSSELNVNALELDDSALYLCASSAIGGDEAFFGQGTRLTVV.

The rearrangement joins TRBV5-1 to TRBJ2-1; TRBD2 agrees at 9 bases. In germline, CDR1 is SGHRS, CDR2 YFSETQ. V shed 0 bases, J shed 7 bases, and the junction held 5 bases outside the gene matches. The length of the CDR3 is 15 residues. The DNA for the CDR3 is TGCGCCAGCAGCTTGGGTGGTAGCGGGAGAAATGAGCAGTTCTTC. This sequence encodes CASSLGGSGRNEQFF. Complete variable domain (other parts from reference TRBV5-1 and TRBJ2-1): KAGVTQTPRYLIKTRGQQVTLSCSPISGHRSVSWYQQTPGQGLQFLFEYFSETQRNKGNFPGRFSGRQFSNSRSEMNVSTLELGDSALYLCASSLGGSGRNEQFFGPGTRLTVL.

The gene calls are TRBV27 and TRBJ2-7; possibly TRBD2 for D (5 bases). The CDR3 is made up of 17 amino acids. In germline, CDR1 is MNHEY, CDR2 SMNVEV (reference sequence). Deletions cut 3 bases from V and 5 bases from J, with 23 bases between. CDR3 bases: TGTGCCAGCAGTTTGACGGGAAATCTCCAACGGATGGACGAGCAGTACTTC. Translation gives CASSLTGNLQRMDEQYF.

The V and J genes are TRBV19 and TRBJ1-2, with no clear D. Germline loops: CDR1 LNHDA, CDR2 SQIVND (reference sequence). The CDR3 has 12 amino acids. Trimming shortened V by 3 bases and J by 8 bases, and 10 bases separated the two germline ends. The CDR3 sequence is CASSISREGYTF. In DNA form, the CDR3 reads TGTGCCAGTAGTATCAGTAGGGAGGGCTACACCTTC.

CDR3 nucleotide sequence: TGTGCCAGCAGCCCTTCAGCGGGAGAAGGCTCGAGGCAGTACTTC. Residues: CASSPSAGEGSRQYF. The gene calls are TRBV9 and TRBJ2-7, with 8 bases lining up with TRBD2. This CDR3 comprises 15 residues. Unmatched junction bases numbered 15, after V lost 4 bases and J lost 9 bases. Germline CDR1 reads SGDLS; CDR2 reads YYNGEE.

The gene calls are TRBV18 and TRBJ2-1; maybe TRBD1 (6 bases). The CDR3 length is 15 residues. Per germline, CDR1 KGHSH and CDR2 LQKENI. The V end was cut by 3 bases, the J end by 2 bases, with 11 bases between. The CDR3 protein is CASSPAGATYNEQFF. CDR3 coding DNA: TGTGCCAGCTCACCTGCAGGGGCGACCTACAATGAGCAGTTCTTC.

The chain uses TRBV10-3 and TRBJ2-7; D possibly corresponds to TRBD2 (6 bases). CDR1 ENHRY and CDR2 SYGVKD come from the germline V gene. The V end was cut by 3 bases, the J end by 3 bases, with 15 bases between. The CDR3 loop spans 15 amino acids. The CDR3 loop is CAISDPGTGGYEQYF. In DNA form, the CDR3 reads TGTGCCATCAGTGACCCCGGGACTGGAGGCTACGAGCAGTACTTC.

Here the CDR3 DNA reads TGCGCCAGCAGCTTGGAACAGGGTGGCCACGAGCAGTACTTC. The encoded protein is CASSLEQGGHEQYF. This chain connects TRBV5-1 to TRBJ2-7, with D perhaps TRBD1 (6 bases). The CDR3 sequence is 14 residues long. CDR1 is SGHRS and CDR2 is YFSETQ in the germline V gene. Deletions cut 0 bases from V and 5 bases from J, with 12 bases between.

This chain links TRBV13 with TRBJ2-7; 11 bases match TRBD2. CDR1 and CDR2 from the germline V gene are PRHDT and FYEKMQ (reference sequence). Trimming took 5 bases from V and 3 from J; bases not matched to a gene: 12. The CDR3 spans 17 residues. The CDR3 reads CASSNSGLAGSIYEQYF. CDR3 nucleotides: TGTGCCAGCAGCAATTCTGGACTAGCGGGTTCTATCTACGAGCAGTACTTC.